These 31 T cell receptor beta chains originate from one sample sequenced in a study of early T cells in non-severe SARS-CoV-2 infection. Via MiXCR, TCRdb re-called the 5' RACE reads, giving one row per CDR3 protein. The sample holds 20,000 to 30,000 distinct CDR3 sequences, around 5.4% seen once. The sample was whole blood. Receptors originate from an adult who was a healthcare worker with PCR-confirmed SARS-CoV-2 infection or an uninfected control (not recorded which).

This clonotype was found once. At one of its ends the junction is not consistent with the germline gene, which may arise from a read error. The chain uses TRBV6-2 or TRBV6-3 and TRBJ2-1; 11 bases match TRBD2. CDR3 length: 15 residues. From germline, CDR1 is MNHEY and CDR2 SVGEGT. The CDR3 nucleotides read TGTGCCAGCAGTAAACTAGCGGGGGAAGGCAATGAGCAGTCCTTC. It yields the protein CASSKLAGEGNEQSF.

This clonotype was detected many times. The rearrangement uses TRBV7-2 and TRBJ2-7; a possible D gene is TRBD1 (6 bases). Trimming took 3 bases from V and 2 from J, leaving 11 bases between them. CDR1 is SGHTA, CDR2 FQGNSA, per germline. CDR3 length equals 14 residues. CDR3 sequence reads: CASSLDSGPYEQYF. Written as DNA, the CDR3 is TGTGCCAGCAGCTTGGACAGCGGTCCCTACGAGCAGTACTTC. The entire variable domain, with the rest obtained from reference TRBV7-2 and TRBJ2-7, is as follows: GAGVSQSPSNKVTEKGKDVELRCDPISGHTALYWYRQSLGQGLEFLIYFQGNSAPDKSGLPSDRFSAERTGGSVSTLTIQRTQQEDSAVYLCASSLDSGPYEQYFGPGTRLTVT.

This clonotype was observed at least ten times. CDR3 sequence: CASSEAGQSNEKLFF. In nucleotides, the CDR3 is TGTGCCAGCAGTGAAGCAGGACAGTCTAATGAAAAACTGTTTTTT. The genes are TRBV2 and TRBJ1-4; the D gene is possibly TRBD1 (6 bases). Germline CDR1 is SNHLY and CDR2 is FYNNEI. Trimming stripped 0 bases from V and 3 bases from J, with 8 bases between. CDR3 length: 15 amino acids.

The table lists this clonotype with many counts. The chain's CDR3 is CASRRQGWRTGELFF. DNA for the CDR3: TGTGCCAGCAGACGACAGGGATGGAGGACCGGGGAGCTGTTTTTT. This chain uses TRBV3-1 with TRBJ2-2; TRBD1 agrees at 7 bases. This CDR3 region has 15 residues. The germline V gene has CDR1 LGHDT and CDR2 YNNKEL (reference sequence). J lost 5 bases, V lost 6 bases, and 9 bases had no gene match.

The genes are TRBV5-1 and TRBJ2-3; unclear D gene. This CDR3 spans 12 amino acids. CDR1 is SGHRS, CDR2 YFSETQ, per germline. V was shortened by 4 bases and J by 6 bases, with 9 bases between the two germline ends. The CDR3 spells CASSPPSDTQYF. In DNA, the CDR3 is TGCGCCAGCAGCCCCCCCAGTGATACGCAGTATTTT.

This clonotype is medium-sized in the sample. The J gene is TRBJ2-1, the V gene TRBV11-2; 9 bases line up with TRBD1. The CDR3 covers 19 residues. V was pared by 4 bases and J by 0 bases, with 13 bases of the junction left unmatched. Per germline, CDR1 SGHAT and CDR2 FQNNGV. The CDR3 DNA reads as TGTGCCAGCAGCTACTCCTTGGGACAGGGTATAAGCTCCTACAATGAGCAGTTCTTC. It translates to CASSYSLGQGISSYNEQFF.

This clonotype was recorded at least ten times. J is TRBJ2-2 and V is TRBV20-1; tentatively, D is TRBD1 (6 bases). Germline V gene sequence: CDR1 DFQATT, CDR2 SNEGSKA (reference sequence). V was pared by 0 bases and J by 2 bases, with 13 bases between. The CDR3 is 16 residues long. CDR3 bases: TGCAGTGCTAGAGATCTCGGCAGGGGAAACACCGGGGAGCTGTTTTTT. This gives the protein CSARDLGRGNTGELFF.

This clonotype rates as medium-sized. The chain joins TRBV20-1 to TRBJ2-7, with D perhaps TRBD2 (7 bases). Germline V CDR1 and CDR2: DFQATT, SNEGSKA (reference sequence). CDR3 length: 12 amino acids. V shed 5 bases and J shed 7 bases, with 15 bases lying between them. CDR3 sequence reads: CSAYRGGVEQYF. CDR3 coding DNA: TGCAGTGCTTATAGGGGGGGAGTTGAGCAGTACTTC.

This sequence joins TRBV7-9 and TRBJ2-1; 7 positions agree with TRBD1. Germline V gene lookup returns CDR1 SEHNR and CDR2 FQNEAQ (reference sequence). The CDR3 has 15 residues. V lost 5 bases to trimming and J lost 7 bases; unmatched junction nucleotides: 11. Here the CDR3 DNA reads TGTGCCAGCAGCCCAGTGAGGGGACAGTTAAATGAGCAGTTCTTC. It is translated as CASSPVRGQLNEQFF.

V and J are TRBV5-1 and TRBJ2-3, with D perhaps matching TRBD1 or TRBD2 (5 bases each). V lost 4 bases, J lost 5 bases, and 14 bases lay in between. This CDR3 has 14 amino acids. Germline lookup yields CDR1 SGHRS and CDR2 YFSETQ. The DNA of the CDR3 is TGCGCCAGCAGCCCCGGGACGACTTTAGATACGCAGTATTTT. It specifies CASSPGTTLDTQYF.

The table lists this clonotype with many counts. The CDR3 loop reads CASSYWDQEAFF. Here the CDR3 DNA reads TGTGCCAGCAGTTACTGGGACCAAGAAGCTTTCTTT. The chain carries TRBV6-2 or TRBV6-3 and TRBJ1-1, with TRBD1 as a possible D gene (5 bases). The germline V gene encodes CDR1 MNHEY and CDR2 SVGEGT. The germline V and J ends were trimmed by 1 base and 8 bases, with 8 bases remaining between them. The CDR3 contains 12 residues.

This chain connects TRBV20-1 to TRBJ2-4; TRBD1 might be the D (5 bases). Trimming cost V 0 bases and J 1 base, with 22 bases left between them. The CDR3 has 19 residues. Germline V lookup: CDR1 DFQATT, CDR2 SNEGSKA (reference sequence). The CDR3 DNA is TGCAGTGCTAGAGAACCCAGGGCCCCGGTCCCTCATGCCAAAAACATTCAGTACTTC. Its translation: CSAREPRAPVPHAKNIQYF.

In its sample, this clonotype ranks as medium-sized. V gene TRBV28 combines with J gene TRBJ1-2; D might be TRBD1 (5 bases). The germline CDR1 and CDR2 sequences are MDHEN and SYDVKM. Trimming removed 6 bases at V and 5 bases at J, with 25 bases between. The CDR3 spans 17 residues. The CDR3 loop reads CASRPPIGTPWEYGYTF. The DNA of the CDR3 is TGTGCCAGCAGGCCTCCGATAGGGACTCCGTGGGAATATGGCTACACCTTC.

This clonotype was detected ten times or more. This sequence joins TRBV5-1 and TRBJ2-1; 10 nucleotides agree with TRBD2. CDR3 size: 15 residues. Germline assignment: CDR1 SGHRS and CDR2 YFSETQ. J gave up 7 bases and V 0 bases, and 4 bases lay outside the gene matches. The CDR3, as DNA: TGCGCCAGCAGCTTGGGCCCTAGCGGGGGAAATGAGCAGTTCTTC. Translating it yields CASSLGPSGGNEQFF.

This clonotype has a count of ten or more. The chain links TRBV11-2 to TRBJ2-7; 8 nucleotides align to TRBD1. J gave up 5 bases and V 5 bases, and 5 bases lay outside the gene matches. The length of the CDR3 is 13 residues. Germline V gene data show CDR1 as SGHAT and CDR2 as FQNNGV. The CDR3 region is CASSTDRGNEQYF. CDR3 coding DNA: TGTGCCAGCAGCACCGACAGGGGCAACGAGCAGTACTTC.

This clonotype was seen only once. The rearrangement links TRBV6-1 to TRBJ2-2; a possible D gene is TRBD2 (5 bases). Trimming cost V 6 bases and J 5 bases, with 10 bases left between them. The CDR3 consists of 13 residues. Germline CDR1 is MNHNS and CDR2 is SASEGT. The CDR3, as DNA: TGTGCCAGCAGAGTTAGCGTGACCGGGGAGCTGTTTTTT. It yields the protein CASRVSVTGELFF.

The table lists this clonotype with a few counts. The J gene is TRBJ1-4, the V gene TRBV2; 8 bases align to TRBD1. Trimming cost V 5 bases and J 0 bases; bases outside gene matches: 8. Germline V lookup: CDR1 SNHLY, CDR2 FYNNEI. The CDR3 covers 17 residues. CDR3 residues: CASSRQGTRATNEKLFF. The CDR3 DNA sequence: TGTGCCAGCAGTCGACAGGGGACCCGTGCAACTAATGAAAAACTGTTTTTT. Full variable domain (rest looked up from reference TRBV2 and TRBJ1-4): EPEVTQTPSHQVTQMGQEVILRCVPISNHLYFYWYRQILGQKVEFLVSFYNNEISEKSEIFDDQFSVERPDGSNFTLKIRSTKLEDSAMYFCASSRQGTRATNEKLFFGSGTQLSVL.

The chain recombines TRBV21-1 with TRBJ2-7; TRBD1 was called by the table and not checked on the DNA. TRBV21-1 counts as a pseudogene. This CDR3 spans 14 amino acids. This CDR3 is CASSKGQGRGEQYF. Written as DNA, the CDR3 is TGTGCCAGCAGCAAAGGGCAAGGCAGGGGGGAGCAGTACTTC.

V gene TRBV20-1 combines with J gene TRBJ2-7, with D possibly being TRBD1 (5 bases). V lost 3 bases to trimming and J lost 3 bases, with 9 bases between them. The CDR3 extends over 12 amino acids. CDR1 is DFQATT and CDR2 is SNEGSKA in the germline V gene (reference sequence). As DNA, the CDR3 is TGCAGTGCTAGGACAGCAAACTACGAGCAGTACTTC. Amino acids: CSARTANYEQYF.

Ten or more counts support this clonotype. V usage is TRBV20-1 and J usage is TRBJ1-2; D call uncertain. V was pared by 3 bases and J by 1 base, with 6 bases between. CDR1 is DFQATT, CDR2 SNEGSKA, per germline (reference sequence). CDR3 length: 12 amino acids. The CDR3 DNA follows: TGCAGTGCTAGGTGGGGTAACTATGGCTACACCTTC. Residues: CSARWGNYGYTF.

This clonotype was seen a few times. The genes are TRBV7-9 and TRBJ2-7; 7 positions agree with TRBD1. J gave up 3 bases and V 5 bases, and 7 bases lay outside the gene matches. CDR3 length: 14 amino acids. The germline CDR1 and CDR2 sequences are SEHNR and FQNEAQ (reference sequence). Here the CDR3 DNA reads TGTGCCAGCAGCCCAAAGGGACAGCTCTACGAGCAGTACTTC. It translates to CASSPKGQLYEQYF. The full variable domain, rest sourced from reference TRBV7-9 and TRBJ2-7, is DTGVSQNPRHKITKRGQNVTFRCDPISEHNRLYWYRQTLGQGPEFLTYFQNEAQLEKSRLLSDRFSAERPKGSFSTLEIQRTEQGDSAMYLCASSPKGQLYEQYFGPGTRLTVT.

This clonotype was recorded many times. The chain joins TRBV6-5 to TRBJ1-4; 8 nucleotides align to TRBD1. The CDR3 loop spans 15 amino acids. Trimming at V came to 8 bases and at J to 1 base, leaving 6 bases not matched to a gene. Germline V gene sequence: CDR1 MNHEY, CDR2 SVGAGI. The CDR3: CASCRGRLTNEKLFF. Here the CDR3 DNA reads TGTGCCAGCTGCAGGGGGCGGTTAACTAATGAAAAACTGTTTTTT.

This clonotype was seen more than once but under ten times. The rearrangement uses TRBV7-3 and TRBJ2-7; TRBD1 aligns across 7 bases. Germline V gene lookup returns CDR1 SGHTA and CDR2 FQGTGA. Germline trimming cut 5 bases from V and 5 bases from J; bases unmatched to any gene: 3. There are 12 residues in the CDR3. The CDR3 bases are TGTGCCAGCAGCGCGACAGGGAACGAGCAGTACTTC. Its translation: CASSATGNEQYF.

This clonotype was seen at least ten times. The chain links TRBV7-6 to TRBJ2-2; a possible D gene is TRBD2 (5 bases). The germline V gene encodes CDR1 SGHVS and CDR2 FNYEAQ. This CDR3 has 13 residues. Trimming took 5 bases from V and 6 from J, leaving 10 bases between them. CDR3 sequence (DNA): TGTGCCAGCAGCGGCGGGTGGGCCGGGGAGCTGTTTTTT. This translates into CASSGGWAGELFF. Complete variable domain (other parts from reference TRBV7-6 and TRBJ2-2): GAGVSQSPRYKVTKRGQDVALRCDPISGHVSLYWYRQALGQGPEFLTYFNYEAQQDKSGLPNDRFSAERPEGSISTLTIQRTEQRDSAMYRCASSGGWAGELFFGEGSRLTVL.

In its sample, this clonotype was seen many times. CDR3 in DNA: TGTGCCAGCGGCGACAGGGTCCCAGATACGCAGTATTTT. Protein product: CASGDRVPDTQYF. This chain joins TRBV14 and TRBJ2-3, with 7 positions matching TRBD1. Germline V CDR1 and CDR2: SGHDN, FVKESK. V dropped 8 bases and J dropped 4; count of bases not matched to a gene: 6. The CDR3 has 13 residues.

In this sample, this clonotype turned up a few times. V and J are TRBV29-1 and TRBJ1-6; D remains unclear. Per germline, CDR1 SQVTM and CDR2 ANQGSEA. Trimming left V 7 bases short and J 6 bases short, with 16 bases between. The CDR3 spans 14 residues. CDR3 nucleotide sequence: TGCAGCGCCCGGTGGGGAGGTGGTAATTCACCCCTCCACTTT. Protein: CSARWGGGNSPLHF. The complete variable domain, with remaining parts taken from reference TRBV29-1 and TRBJ1-6, reads SAVISQKPSRDICQRGTSLTIQCQVDSQVTMMFWYRQQPGQSLTLIATANQGSEATYESGFVIDKFPISRPNLTFSTLTVSNMSPEDSSIYLCSARWGGGNSPLHFGNGTRLTVT.

V is TRBV7-2 and J is TRBJ2-7; D possibly matches TRBD1 or TRBD2 (5 bases each). Germline assignment: CDR1 SGHTA and CDR2 FQGNSA. The CDR3 loop spans 15 amino acids. Trimming shortened V by 4 bases and J by 2 bases, and 15 bases separated the two germline ends. The CDR3 DNA sequence: TGTGCCAGCAGCTCCAGACGGGACCCTCCCTACGAGCAGTACTTC. It yields the protein CASSSRRDPPYEQYF.

V is TRBV29-1 and J is TRBJ1-2; a possible D gene is TRBD1 (5 bases). V shed 4 bases and J shed 4 bases, with 13 bases lying between them. This CDR3 has 13 residues. Germline assignment: CDR1 SQVTM and CDR2 ANQGSEA. The CDR3 reads CSVVGGEIYGYTF. In DNA form, the CDR3 reads TGCAGCGTTGTCGGGGGTGAGATCTATGGCTACACCTTC.

Many counts were recorded for this clonotype. The rearrangement uses TRBV12-3 or TRBV12-4 and TRBJ1-5; D not certain. The V end lost 4 bases, the J end lost 9 bases, and 16 bases lay between the germline ends. This CDR3 has 14 residues. In nucleotides, the CDR3 is TGTGCCAGCAGTTCGAACCGCGGGAGGCGGCCCCAGCATTTT. Amino acids: CASSSNRGRRPQHF.

This clonotype was recorded many times. This chain links TRBV18 with TRBJ2-4, with a tentative D call TRBD2 (7 bases). Germline CDR1 reads KGHSH; CDR2 reads LQKENI. The CDR3 consists of 17 residues. Trimming shortened V by 2 bases and J by 7 bases, and 21 bases separated the two germline ends. The CDR3 DNA reads as TGTGCCAGCTCACCATCCCGGCGGTGGGGGGGCCTGAACATTCAGTACTTC. This encodes CASSPSRRWGGLNIQYF.

This clonotype was picked up many times. The V gene is TRBV7-8, the J gene TRBJ2-3; D gene uncertain. CDR1 and CDR2 from the germline V gene are SGHVS and FQNEAQ. This CDR3 region has 15 residues. The germline V and J ends were trimmed by 3 bases and 1 base, with 11 bases remaining between them. CDR3 residues: CASSLSGVGTDTQYF. The CDR3 DNA reads TGTGCCAGCAGCTTGAGTGGGGTGGGCACAGATACGCAGTATTTT. The full variable domain, its missing parts supplied by reference TRBV7-8 and TRBJ2-3, is GAGVSQSPRYKVAKRGQDVALRCDPISGHVSLFWYQQALGQGPEFLTYFQNEAQLDKSGLPSDRFFAERPEGSVSTLKIQRTQQEDSAVYLCASSLSGVGTDTQYFGPGTRLTVL.